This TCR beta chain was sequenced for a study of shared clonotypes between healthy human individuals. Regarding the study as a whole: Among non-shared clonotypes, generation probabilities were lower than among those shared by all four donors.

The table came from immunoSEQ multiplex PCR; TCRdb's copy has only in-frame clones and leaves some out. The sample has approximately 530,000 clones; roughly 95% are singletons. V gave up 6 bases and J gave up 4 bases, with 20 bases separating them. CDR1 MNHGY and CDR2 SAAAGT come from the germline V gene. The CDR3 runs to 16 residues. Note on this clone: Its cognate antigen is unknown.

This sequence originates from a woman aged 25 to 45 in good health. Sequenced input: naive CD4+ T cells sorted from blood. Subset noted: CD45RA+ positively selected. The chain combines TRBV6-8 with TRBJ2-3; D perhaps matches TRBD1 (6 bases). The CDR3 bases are TGTGCCAGCAGAAACACGGCCCACAGGGCCGCAGATACGCAGTATTTT. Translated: CASRNTAHRAADTQYF.